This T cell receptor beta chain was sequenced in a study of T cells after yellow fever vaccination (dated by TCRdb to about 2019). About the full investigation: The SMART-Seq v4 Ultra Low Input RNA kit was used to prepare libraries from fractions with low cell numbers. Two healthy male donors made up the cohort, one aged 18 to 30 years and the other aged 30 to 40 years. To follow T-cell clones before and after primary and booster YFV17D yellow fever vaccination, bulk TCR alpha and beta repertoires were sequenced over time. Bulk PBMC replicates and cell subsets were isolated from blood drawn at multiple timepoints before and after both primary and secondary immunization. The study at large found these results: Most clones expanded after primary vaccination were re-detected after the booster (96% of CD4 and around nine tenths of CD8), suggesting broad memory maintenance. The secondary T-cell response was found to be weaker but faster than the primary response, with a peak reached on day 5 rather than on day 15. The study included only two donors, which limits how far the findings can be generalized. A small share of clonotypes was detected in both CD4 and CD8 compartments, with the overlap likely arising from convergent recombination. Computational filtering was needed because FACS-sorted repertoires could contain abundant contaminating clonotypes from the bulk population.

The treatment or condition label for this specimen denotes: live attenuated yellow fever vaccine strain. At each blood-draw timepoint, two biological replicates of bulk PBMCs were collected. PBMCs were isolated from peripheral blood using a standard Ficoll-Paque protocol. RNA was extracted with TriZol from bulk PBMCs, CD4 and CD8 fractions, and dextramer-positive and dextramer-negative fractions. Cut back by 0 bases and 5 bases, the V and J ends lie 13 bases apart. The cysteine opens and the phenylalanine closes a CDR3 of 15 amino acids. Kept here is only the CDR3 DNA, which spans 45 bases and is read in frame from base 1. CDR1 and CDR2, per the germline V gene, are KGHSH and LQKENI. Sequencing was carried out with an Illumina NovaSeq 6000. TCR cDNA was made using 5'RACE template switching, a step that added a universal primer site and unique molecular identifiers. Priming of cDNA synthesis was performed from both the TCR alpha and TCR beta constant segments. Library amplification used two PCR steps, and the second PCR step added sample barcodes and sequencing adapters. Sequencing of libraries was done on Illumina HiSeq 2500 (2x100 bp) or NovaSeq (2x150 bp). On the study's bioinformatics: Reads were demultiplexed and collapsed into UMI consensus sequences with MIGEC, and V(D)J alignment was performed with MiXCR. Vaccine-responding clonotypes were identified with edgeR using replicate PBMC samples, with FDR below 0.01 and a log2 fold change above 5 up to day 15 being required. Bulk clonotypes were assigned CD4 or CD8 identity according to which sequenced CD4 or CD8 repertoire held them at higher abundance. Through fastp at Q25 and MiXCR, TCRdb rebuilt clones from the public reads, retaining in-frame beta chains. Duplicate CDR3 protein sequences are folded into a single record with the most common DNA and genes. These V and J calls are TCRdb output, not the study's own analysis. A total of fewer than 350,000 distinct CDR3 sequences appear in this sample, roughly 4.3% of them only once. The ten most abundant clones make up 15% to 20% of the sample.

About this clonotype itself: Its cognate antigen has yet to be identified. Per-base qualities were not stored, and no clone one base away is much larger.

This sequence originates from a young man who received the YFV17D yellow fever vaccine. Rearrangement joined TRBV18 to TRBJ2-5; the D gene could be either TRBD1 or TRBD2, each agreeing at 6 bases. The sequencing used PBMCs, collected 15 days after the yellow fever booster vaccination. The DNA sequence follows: TGTGCCAGCTCACCACCGGCGACAGGAGGGGAGACCCAGTACTTC. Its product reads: CASSPPATGGETQYF.